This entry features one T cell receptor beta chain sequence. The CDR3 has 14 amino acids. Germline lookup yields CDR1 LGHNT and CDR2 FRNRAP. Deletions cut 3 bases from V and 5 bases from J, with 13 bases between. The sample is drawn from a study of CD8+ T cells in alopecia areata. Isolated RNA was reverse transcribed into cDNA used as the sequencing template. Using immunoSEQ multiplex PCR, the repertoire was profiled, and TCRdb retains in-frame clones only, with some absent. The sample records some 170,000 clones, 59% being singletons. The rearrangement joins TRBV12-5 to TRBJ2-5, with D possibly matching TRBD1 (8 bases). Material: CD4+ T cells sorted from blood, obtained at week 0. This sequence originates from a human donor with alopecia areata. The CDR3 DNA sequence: TGTGCTAGTGGTTTAGCGGGACAGGTTGAGACCCAGTACTTC. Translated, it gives CASGLAGQVETQYF.